One and the same sample provided the 25 T cell receptor beta chains below, sequenced in a study of blood T cell repertoires in COVID-19. Repertoires were generated with immunoSEQ multiplex PCR, while TCRdb's copy carries only in-frame clones and drops some. This sample has 61,000 or so clones, with around nine tenths found just once. The sample consisted of peripheral blood. All receptors derive from a woman of 80 years or more with active COVID-19.

The CDR3 region is CASQDRVHDQPQHF. For the CDR3, the DNA is TGTGCCAGTCAGGACAGGGTCCACGATCAGCCCCAGCATTTT. The chain employs TRBV19 and TRBJ1-5, with TRBD1 matching over 8 bases. This CDR3 is built from 14 residues. Germline V lookup: CDR1 LNHDA, CDR2 SQIVND (reference sequence). The junction had 8 bases not matched to a gene; V was cut back by 8 bases and J by 5 bases.

The V call is TRBV2, the J call TRBJ1-1; D may be TRBD1 (6 bases). Trimming took off 9 bases at V and 6 bases at J, with 17 bases between the two ends. Germline CDR1 SNHLY, CDR2 FYNNEI. The CDR3 runs to 13 residues. CDR3 bases: TGTGCCAGTTCTATACAGGGATATTCTGAAGCTTTCTTT. Translating gives CASSIQGYSEAFF.

This chain uses TRBV5-1 with TRBJ2-5; D may be TRBD2 (6 bases). V lost 5 bases and J 3 bases, leaving 14 bases between the germline ends. Germline V gene data show CDR1 as SGHRS and CDR2 as YFSETQ. The CDR3 is 14 amino acids. Here the CDR3 reads CASSSGTLKETQYF. CDR3 coding DNA: TGCGCCAGCAGTTCCGGGACTCTCAAAGAGACCCAGTACTTC.

The chain links TRBV7-2 to TRBJ2-7, with 11 bases that match TRBD2. V trimming: 5 bases; J trimming: 0 bases; junction bases outside the gene matches: 3. From germline, CDR1 is SGHTA and CDR2 FQGNSA. This CDR3 spans 15 amino acids. The CDR3 nucleotides are TGTGCCAGCAGCCCTAGCGGGGGGTCCTCCTACGAGCAGTACTTC. This gives the protein CASSPSGGSSYEQYF.

CDR3 sequence: CATSRAGGRADTQYF. As DNA, the CDR3 is TGTGCCACCAGCAGAGCAGGGGGGCGGGCAGATACGCAGTATTTT. The V and J genes are TRBV15 and TRBJ2-3; the D gene is possibly TRBD1 (7 bases). Trimming pared 1 base from V and 4 bases from J, leaving 12 bases between. CDR3 size: 15 residues. From germline, CDR1 is LNHNV and CDR2 YYDKDF (reference sequence).

This chain joins TRBV2 and TRBJ2-1; 9 bases agree with TRBD2. Germline CDR1 SNHLY, CDR2 FYNNEI. The CDR3 has 15 amino acids. V was clipped by 5 bases and J by 10 bases; unmatched bases: 12. CDR3 sequence: CASSYVGTSFREQFF. The CDR3 bases are TGTGCCAGCAGTTACGTAGGGACTAGCTTCAGGGAGCAGTTCTTC.

This chain links TRBV7-2 with TRBJ1-2; D possibly corresponds to TRBD1 (5 bases). Trimming took off 0 bases at V and 5 bases at J, with 7 bases between the two ends. CDR1 is SGHTA, CDR2 FQGNSA, per germline. This CDR3 is built from 13 residues. CDR3 residues: CASSLAGQYGYTF. CDR3 in DNA: TGTGCCAGCAGCTTAGCGGGGCAGTATGGCTACACCTTC.

V is TRBV5-6 and J is TRBJ2-3; 9 positions agree with TRBD2. The V segment lost 0 bases and the J segment 4 bases; nucleotides outside the gene matches: 3. Germline CDR1 reads SGHDT; CDR2 reads YYEEEE. CDR3 length: 15 amino acids. The CDR3 coding sequence is TGTGCCAGCAGCTTGGGCGGGGGGGCGGCAGATACGCAGTATTTT. Its protein is CASSLGGGAADTQYF.

This clone was observed a handful of times. This chain uses TRBV12-3 or TRBV12-4 with TRBJ2-7; TRBD1 matches 9 bases. Germline trimming cut 5 bases from V and 6 bases from J; bases unmatched to any gene: 5. The CDR3 has 13 residues. The CDR3 region is CASSHQTGGEQYF. The CDR3 bases are TGTGCCAGCAGTCATCAGACAGGGGGCGAGCAGTACTTC.

The chain uses TRBV6-5 and TRBJ2-1, with TRBD2 matching 12 bases. Germline CDR1 reads MNHEY; CDR2 reads SVGAGI. The junction had 13 bases not matched to a gene; V was cut back by 7 bases and J by 15 bases. This CDR3 is 14 amino acids long. This CDR3 is CASKRTSGVPRWFF. DNA of the CDR3: TGTGCCAGCAAAAGGACTAGCGGGGTTCCCAGGTGGTTCTTC.

The chain employs TRBV5-4 and TRBJ2-1; D is unresolved. The CDR3 has 13 residues. From germline, CDR1 is SGHNT and CDR2 YYREEE (reference sequence). V lost 3 bases to trimming and J lost 4 bases, with 8 bases between them. CDR3 DNA: TGTGCCAGCAGCTCACCACTGTACAATGAGCAGTTCTTC. Its protein is CASSSPLYNEQFF.

The genes are TRBV10-3 and TRBJ1-1, with 7 positions matching TRBD1. V shed 4 bases, J shed 1 base, and the junction held 6 bases outside the gene matches. This CDR3 contains 15 residues. Germline V gives CDR1 ENHRY, CDR2 SYGVKD. The CDR3 sequence is CAISGTTGSNTEAFF. The DNA for the CDR3 is TGTGCCATCAGTGGTACGACAGGGTCGAACACTGAAGCTTTCTTT.

The chain recombines TRBV10-3 with TRBJ2-2, with 10 bases lining up with TRBD1. This CDR3 has 16 residues. Germline V gene data show CDR1 as ENHRY and CDR2 as SYGVKD. Trimming at V came to 5 bases and at J to 4 bases, leaving 7 bases not matched to a gene. CDR3 nucleotides: TGTGCCATCAGTCAGGGGGGACAGGGGACCACCGGGGAGCTGTTTTTT. Amino acids: CAISQGGQGTTGELFF.

This CDR3 reads CASSLDSRENTIYF. The CDR3 nucleotides read TGCGCCAGCAGCTTGGACAGTAGAGAAAACACCATATATTTT. The J gene is TRBJ1-3, the V gene TRBV5-1; D unclear. In germline, CDR1 is SGHRS, CDR2 YFSETQ. There are 14 residues in the CDR3. Trimming pared 0 bases from V and 6 bases from J, leaving 10 bases between. The whole variable domain, remainder taken from reference TRBV5-1 and TRBJ1-3, is KAGVTQTPRYLIKTRGQQVTLSCSPISGHRSVSWYQQTPGQGLQFLFEYFSETQRNKGNFPGRFSGRQFSNSRSEMNVSTLELGDSALYLCASSLDSRENTIYFGEGSWLTVV.

The chain combines TRBV5-5 with TRBJ2-1; TRBD1 agrees at 7 bases. The junction had 14 bases not matched to a gene; V was cut back by 5 bases and J by 6 bases. The length of the CDR3 is 16 residues. Germline V CDR1 and CDR2: SGHKS, YYEKEE (reference sequence). CDR3 protein: CASRTSTGVLSNEQFF. The CDR3 DNA follows: TGTGCCAGCAGGACCAGTACAGGGGTTCTGTCCAATGAGCAGTTCTTC.

This chain connects TRBV7-2 to TRBJ2-7; D possibly corresponds to TRBD2 (6 bases). The length of the CDR3 is 14 residues. Germline V gene sequence: CDR1 SGHTA, CDR2 FQGNSA. Trimming pared 5 bases from V and 1 base from J, leaving 12 bases between. CDR3 coding DNA: TGTGCCAGCAGCCGGGAGAGGCTTTCCTACGAGCAGTACTTC. Translated: CASSRERLSYEQYF.

The CDR3 loop reads CASSLILSGGDYEQYF. The CDR3 DNA is TGTGCCAGCAGCTTAATTCTTAGCGGGGGGGACTACGAGCAGTACTTC. This rearrangement joins TRBV7-8 to TRBJ2-7; 11 nucleotides line up with TRBD2. V was clipped by 2 bases and J by 3 bases; unmatched bases: 6. CDR3 size: 16 residues. The germline V gene encodes CDR1 SGHVS and CDR2 FQNEAQ. The full variable domain, with the rest looked up from reference TRBV7-8 and TRBJ2-7, is GAGVSQSPRYKVAKRGQDVALRCDPISGHVSLFWYQQALGQGPEFLTYFQNEAQLDKSGLPSDRFFAERPEGSVSTLKIQRTQQEDSAVYLCASSLILSGGDYEQYFGPGTRLTVT.

V is TRBV6-2 or TRBV6-3 and J is TRBJ2-7, with 13 bases identical to TRBD2. CDR3 length: 14 amino acids. The germline V gene encodes CDR1 MNHEY and CDR2 SVGEGT. Unmatched junction bases numbered 3, after V lost 6 bases and J lost 4 bases. The CDR3 DNA reads TGTGCCAGCAGCGCGGGACTAGCGGGATACGAGCAGTACTTC. Its protein product is CASSAGLAGYEQYF.

This chain uses TRBV6-6 with TRBJ2-7; 9 positions match TRBD1. CDR1 and CDR2 (germline): MNHNY, SVGAGI (reference sequence). The J segment lost 3 bases and the V segment lost 6 bases, leaving 6 bases of the junction unmatched. This CDR3 has 14 residues. The CDR3 DNA sequence: TGTGCCAGCAGCTGGGGACAGGGTTTCTACGAGCAGTACTTC. Translated, it gives CASSWGQGFYEQYF.

This chain connects TRBV5-1 to TRBJ2-2, with D perhaps matching TRBD2 (5 bases). The germline V gene has CDR1 SGHRS and CDR2 YFSETQ. V lost 4 bases and J 6 bases, leaving 16 bases between the germline ends. The CDR3 is made up of 15 amino acids. The CDR3, as DNA: TGCGCCAGCAGCGGAGGCCAGGCCGTGGCCGGGGAGCTGTTTTTT. This codes for CASSGGQAVAGELFF.

CDR3: CASSPGGANQPQHF. CDR3 DNA sequence: TGTGCCAGCTCACCAGGAGGGGCCAATCAGCCCCAGCATTTT. V gene TRBV18 combines with J gene TRBJ1-5, with a weak D call TRBD1 (5 bases). With 2 bases removed from V and 3 bases from J, the gap between germline ends came to 8 bases. The CDR3 runs 14 residues. Germline-derived CDR1 and CDR2 are KGHSH and LQKENI.

This sequence joins TRBV29-1 and TRBJ2-6; TRBD1 is a possible D gene (6 bases). Germline loops: CDR1 SQVTM, CDR2 ANQGSEA. The CDR3 is made up of 14 amino acids. V shed 4 bases and J shed 13 bases, with 20 bases lying between them. CDR3 residues: CSVVGVQGPFVLTF. CDR3 coding DNA: TGCAGCGTTGTAGGGGTGCAGGGGCCATTTGTCCTGACTTTC. Looking up the rest from reference TRBV29-1 and TRBJ2-6 gives the full variable domain: SAVISQKPSRDICQRGTSLTIQCQVDSQVTMMFWYRQQPGQSLTLIATANQGSEATYESGFVIDKFPISRPNLTFSTLTVSNMSPEDSSIYLCSVVGVQGPFVLTFGAGSRLTVL.

The chain recombines TRBV15 with TRBJ1-2; possibly TRBD1 for D (6 bases). The CDR3 runs 15 residues. The germline V and J ends were trimmed by 5 bases and 0 bases, with 13 bases remaining between them. CDR1 is LNHNV and CDR2 is YYDKDF in the germline V gene (reference sequence). CDR3 residues: CATSPTGATNYGYTF. DNA of the CDR3: TGTGCCACCAGCCCGACAGGCGCCACTAACTATGGCTACACCTTC.

The chain links TRBV13 to TRBJ2-5; weak D call: TRBD2 (6 bases). Germline assignment: CDR1 PRHDT and CDR2 FYEKMQ (reference sequence). The CDR3 has 13 amino acids. Trimming shortened V by 6 bases and J by 3 bases, and 11 bases separated the two germline ends. CDR3 region: CASRPGLKETQYF. The CDR3 nucleotides read TGTGCCAGCAGACCCGGACTAAAAGAGACCCAGTACTTC.

This rearrangement joins TRBV9 to TRBJ2-2, with 15 positions matching TRBD2. The CDR3 spans 17 residues. J was trimmed by 5 bases and V by 4 bases; bases with no gene match: 6. Germline lookup yields CDR1 SGDLS and CDR2 YYNGEE. The CDR3 nucleotides read TGTGCCAGCAGCTCCGGACTAGCGGGGGGGCGAACCGGGGAGCTGTTTTTT. Protein sequence: CASSSGLAGGRTGELFF.